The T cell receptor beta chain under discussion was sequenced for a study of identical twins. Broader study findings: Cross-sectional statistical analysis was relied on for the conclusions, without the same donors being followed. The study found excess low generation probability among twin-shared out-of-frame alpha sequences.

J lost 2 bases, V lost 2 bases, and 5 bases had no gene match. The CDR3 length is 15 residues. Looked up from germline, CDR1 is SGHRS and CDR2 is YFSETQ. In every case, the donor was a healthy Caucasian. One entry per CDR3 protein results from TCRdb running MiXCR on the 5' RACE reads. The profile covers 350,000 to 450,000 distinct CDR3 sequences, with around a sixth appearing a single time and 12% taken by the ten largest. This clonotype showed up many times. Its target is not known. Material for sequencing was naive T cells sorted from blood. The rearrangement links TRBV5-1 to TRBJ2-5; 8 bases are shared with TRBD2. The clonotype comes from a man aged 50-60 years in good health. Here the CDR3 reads CASSLSGTRQETQYF. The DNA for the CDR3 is TGCGCCAGCAGCTTATCCGGGACTAGACAAGAGACCCAGTACTTC. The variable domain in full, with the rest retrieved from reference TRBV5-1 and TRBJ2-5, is KAGVTQTPRYLIKTRGQQVTLSCSPISGHRSVSWYQQTPGQGLQFLFEYFSETQRNKGNFPGRFSGRQFSNSRSEMNVSTLELGDSALYLCASSLSGTRQETQYFGPGTRLLVL.